The present T cell receptor beta chain was sequenced within a study of cytomegalovirus exposure and HLA in healthy donors. General observations from the study: High sensitivity and specificity were reportedly achieved when the classifier diagnosed cytomegalovirus status.

With 7 bases removed from V and 0 bases from J, the gap between germline ends came to 4 bases. The CDR3 loop spans 12 amino acids. CDR1 is MNHEY and CDR2 is SVGAGI in the germline V gene. It was with 60 Vbeta and 13 Jbeta primers that the PCR ran. Source study methods: Later reanalysis found around 74 million unique TCR beta chains, 10 million to 14 million of them shared. Measured with immunoSEQ multiplex PCR; TCRdb has only the in-frame clones, and not every one. D and trimming come from the DNA, and the V and J calls and clone size come from that table. The sample holds around 120,000 clones, 70% to 80% seen once. About this clone: Its antigen remains unknown.

This receptor was identified in a man over 45 in good health and CMV-seropositive. The chain carries TRBV6-5 and TRBJ1-3, with D unresolved. The sequencing sample was made of PBMCs. The CDR3 nucleotides are TGTGCCAGCAAGAGCTCTGGAAACACCATATATTTT. The encoded protein is CASKSSGNTIYF.